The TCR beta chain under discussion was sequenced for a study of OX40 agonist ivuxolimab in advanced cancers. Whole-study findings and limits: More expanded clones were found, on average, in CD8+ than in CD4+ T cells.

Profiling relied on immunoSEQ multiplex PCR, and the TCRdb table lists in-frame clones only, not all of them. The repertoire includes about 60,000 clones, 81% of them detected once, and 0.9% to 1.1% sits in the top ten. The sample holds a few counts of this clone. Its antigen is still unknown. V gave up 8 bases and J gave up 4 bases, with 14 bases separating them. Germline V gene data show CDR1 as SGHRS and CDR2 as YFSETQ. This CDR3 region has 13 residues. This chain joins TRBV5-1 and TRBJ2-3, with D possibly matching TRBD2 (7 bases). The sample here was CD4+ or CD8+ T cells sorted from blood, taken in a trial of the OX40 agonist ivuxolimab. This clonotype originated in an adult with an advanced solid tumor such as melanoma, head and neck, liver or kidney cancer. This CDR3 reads CASKQGGADTQYF. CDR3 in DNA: TGCGCCAGTAAACAAGGGGGGGCAGATACGCAGTATTTT.